This entry describes one TCR beta chain. The antigen it binds to is not known. Nothing much larger sits one base from this clone, and base qualities are not available. The library was built by means of the immunoSEQ multiplex PCR assay. TCRdb limited this immuneACCESS table to in-frame rearrangements with V and J called. A share of clones is missing; checked studies link under half to unresolved V genes, and the rest is unexplained. The sample profile shows roughly 100,000 clones; roughly 80% of them were found once. Under 30% of the sample is held by the ten biggest clonotypes. The germline V gene encodes CDR1 WSHSY and CDR2 SAAADI. There are 14 amino acids in the CDR3, from cysteine to phenylalanine inclusive. Solely the CDR3 DNA is kept, with 42 bases framed from the first base. V and J are trimmed by 6 bases and 2 bases, and the gene matches miss 5 bases of the junction. These data are taken from a study of radiotherapy plus CTLA-4 blockade in lung cancer (dated by TCRdb to the late 2010s). Describing the broader study: Among enrolled patients, about 19% had an objective response and roughly 31% reached disease control. Results and caveats for the whole study, not just this receptor: Increased serum interferon-beta after radiation, together with early dynamic changes in blood T cell clones, were reported to be the strongest predictors of response. TCR clones derived from tumors expanded in peripheral blood after treatment with radiotherapy and ipilimumab.

Focal radiation therapy combined with CTLA-4 blockade (ipilimumab) was tested in patients with chemo-refractory metastatic non-small-cell lung cancer. This sample comprised peripheral blood, obtained from a patient treated with radiotherapy plus ipilimumab. Recombination linked TRBV10-2 to TRBJ2-3; a stretch of 7 junction bases matches TRBD1. This clonotype was obtained from a human donor with non-small cell lung cancer that progressed on radiotherapy plus ipilimumab. The CDR3 protein sequence reads: CASSGDRLTDTQYF. The DNA is TGCGCCAGCAGCGGGGACAGACTCACAGATACGCAGTATTTT.